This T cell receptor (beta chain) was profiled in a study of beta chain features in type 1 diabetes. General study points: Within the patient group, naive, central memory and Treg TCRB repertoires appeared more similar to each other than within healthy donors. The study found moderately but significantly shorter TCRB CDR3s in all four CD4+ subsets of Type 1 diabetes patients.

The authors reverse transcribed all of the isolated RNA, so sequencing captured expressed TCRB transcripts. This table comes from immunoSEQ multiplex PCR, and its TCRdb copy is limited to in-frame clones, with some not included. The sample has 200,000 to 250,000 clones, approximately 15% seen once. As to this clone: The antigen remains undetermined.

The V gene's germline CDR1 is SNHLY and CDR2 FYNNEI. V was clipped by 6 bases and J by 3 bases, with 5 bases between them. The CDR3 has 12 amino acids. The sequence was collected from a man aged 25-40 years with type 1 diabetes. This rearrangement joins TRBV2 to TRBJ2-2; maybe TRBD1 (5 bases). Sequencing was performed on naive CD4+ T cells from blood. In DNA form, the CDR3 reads TGTGCCAGCAGACAGGACACCGGGGAGCTGTTTTTT. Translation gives CASRQDTGELFF.